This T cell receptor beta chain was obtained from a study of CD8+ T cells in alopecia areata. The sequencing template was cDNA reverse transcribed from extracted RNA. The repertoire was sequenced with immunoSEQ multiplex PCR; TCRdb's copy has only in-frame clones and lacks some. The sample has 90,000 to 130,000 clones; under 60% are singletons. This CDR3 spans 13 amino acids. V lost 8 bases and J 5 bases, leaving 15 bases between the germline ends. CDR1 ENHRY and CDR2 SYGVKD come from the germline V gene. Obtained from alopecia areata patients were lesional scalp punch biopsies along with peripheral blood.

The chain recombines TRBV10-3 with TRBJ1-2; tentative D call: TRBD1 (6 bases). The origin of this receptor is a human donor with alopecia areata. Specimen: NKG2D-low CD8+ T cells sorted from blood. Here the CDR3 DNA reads TGTGCCATCTACGGCGGGGGCGGGTATGGCTACACCTTC. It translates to CAIYGGGGYGYTF.